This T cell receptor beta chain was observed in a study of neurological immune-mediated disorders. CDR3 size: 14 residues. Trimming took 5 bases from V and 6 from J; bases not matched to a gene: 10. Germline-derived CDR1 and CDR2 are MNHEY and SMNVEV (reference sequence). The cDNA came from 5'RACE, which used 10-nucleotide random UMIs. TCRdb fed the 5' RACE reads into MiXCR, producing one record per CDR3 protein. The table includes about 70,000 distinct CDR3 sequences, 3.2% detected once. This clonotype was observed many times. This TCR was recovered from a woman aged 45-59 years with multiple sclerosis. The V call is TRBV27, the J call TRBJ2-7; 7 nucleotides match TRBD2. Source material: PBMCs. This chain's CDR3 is CASSDGGSPREQYF. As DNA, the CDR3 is TGTGCCAGCAGTGACGGCGGGAGTCCCCGCGAGCAGTACTTC.